The rows below give T cell receptor beta chains drawn from one sample of a study of blood T cell repertoires in COVID-19. Produced via immunoSEQ multiplex PCR; TCRdb's table is partial and in-frame only. The table has 300,000 to 450,000 clones, roughly 87% seen once. The sequenced sample consisted of PBMCs or T cells enriched from blood (not recorded which). The receptors here all came from a woman aged 30 to 39 who had recovered from COVID-19. CDR3s include the opening cysteine and the closing phenylalanine or tryptophan. A D gene is named only where the DNA matches it firmly. Clone size is stated in some rows and not others, as once, few, many or a class when expanded.

clone_size | j_call | d_call | v_call | cdr3_nt | cdr3_aa
. | TRBJ2-3 | TRBD2 | TRBV7-9 | TGTGCCAGCAGCTTAACTAGCGGGGGGGAAACAGATACGCAGTATTTT | CASSLTSGGETDTQYF
. | TRBJ1-1 | TRBD1 | TRBV7-6 | TGTGCCAGCAGCTCAATACAGGGGTACACTGAAGCTTTCTTT | CASSSIQGYTEAFF
. | TRBJ2-1 | TRBD1 | TRBV14 | TGTGCCAGCTCCACCCTCGGGACAGGGGGTTTAAATGATGAGCAGTTCTTC | CASSTLGTGGLNDEQFF
few | TRBJ1-2 | . | TRBV5-5 | TGTGCCAGCAGCTTGGGGGACACCGCTTGGGGCTACACCTTC | CASSLGDTAWGYTF
. | TRBJ1-2 | TRBD1 | TRBV7-9 | TGTGCCAGCAGCTTAGACAGGGGTGGCTACACCTTC | CASSLDRGGYTF
few | TRBJ1-6 | TRBD1 | TRBV9 | TGTGCCAGCAGCGTAGTCGGGACAGGAGATTCACCCCTCCACTTT | CASSVVGTGDSPLHF
. | TRBJ1-6 | . | TRBV5-1 | TGCGCCAGCAGCTTGGGGACGAGGGAGGGTTCACCCCTCCACTTT | CASSLGTREGSPLHF
. | TRBJ1-1 | TRBD1 | TRBV18 | TGTGCCAGCTCACCGGGACAGGGAAGTTGGAACACTGAAGCTTTCTTT | CASSPGQGSWNTEAFF
. | TRBJ2-2 | . | TRBV19 | TGTGCCAGTAGAGAGGGATTAAACACCGGGGAGCTGTTTTTT | CASREGLNTGELFF
many | TRBJ1-5 | TRBD1 | TRBV28 | TGTGCCAGCAGTTTAGCCATCACAGGGGCGCACAATCAGCCCCAGCATTTT | CASSLAITGAHNQPQHF
. | TRBJ1-2 | . | TRBV10-3 | TGTGCCATCAGTGACTCAGACCCCGGAGCTAGTGGCTACACCTTC | CAISDSDPGASGYTF
few | TRBJ2-3 | . | TRBV7-9 | TGTGCCAGCAGCTTACGATCAACAGGGATGGGGACAGATACGCAGTATTTT | CASSLRSTGMGTDTQYF
. | TRBJ2-1 | TRBD2 | TRBV28 | TGTGCCAGCATCGGGGGTGGTAGCGGGGGACCACATGGGAATGAGCAGTTCTTC | CASIGGGSGGPHGNEQFF
. | TRBJ1-1 | . | TRBV6-5 | TGTGCCAGCAGTCGAATAAAGCCGAACACTGAAGCTTTCTTT | CASSRIKPNTEAFF
. | TRBJ2-7 | . | TRBV5-1 | TGCGCCAGCAGCTTGGGTGCCGGGATTACCTACGAGCAGTACTTC | CASSLGAGITYEQYF
. | TRBJ2-1 | . | TRBV7-9 | TGTGCCAGCAGCCCCGAATTGGCGGGGAACAATGAGCAGTTCTTC | CASSPELAGNNEQFF
. | TRBJ2-3 | TRBD1 | TRBV7-8 | TGTGCCAGCAGCTTAGGATTCGGACAGGGGATGGATACGCAGTATTTT | CASSLGFGQGMDTQYF
. | TRBJ2-5 | . | TRBV5-4 | TGTGCCAGCAGCTTGGAGGGGCTAGGGGCCCAGTACTTC | CASSLEGLGAQYF
. | TRBJ2-5 | TRBD1 | TRBV7-9 | TGTGCCAGCAGCCGAGTTACAGGGGGAGAGACCCAGTACTTC | CASSRVTGGETQYF
. | TRBJ1-1 | . | TRBV2 | TGTGCCAGCAGGGCCCCAGGGTTGGGGAACACTGAAGCTTTCTTT | CASRAPGLGNTEAFF
. | TRBJ1-2 | . | TRBV28 | TGTGCCAGCAGGAAGACAGTTTCTGATGGCTACACCTTC | CASRKTVSDGYTF
. | TRBJ1-5 | . | TRBV9 | TGTGCCAGCAGCGTCCTACGGGGGGGCAGGGATAGCAATCAGCCCCAGCATTTT | CASSVLRGGRDSNQPQHF
. | TRBJ2-2 | . | TRBV4-1 | TGCGCCAGCAGCCAATCGATAGGTAGGGGGAGGAACACCGGGGAGCTGTTTTTT | CASSQSIGRGRNTGELFF
. | TRBJ1-1 | . | TRBV14 | TGTGCCAGCAGCCAAAAACCCCAACTTGGTATGAACACTGAAGCTTTCTTT | CASSQKPQLGMNTEAFF
. | TRBJ1-1 | TRBD1 | TRBV2 | TGTGCCAGCAGTGAGGACAGGGTGGTGCACTCGACTGAAGCTTTCTTT | CASSEDRVVHSTEAFF
. | TRBJ2-7 | TRBD1 | TRBV5-4 | TGTGCCAGCACCCAACGGACAGGATACGGCCGCTCCTACGAGCAGTACTTC | CASTQRTGYGRSYEQYF
once | TRBJ1-1 | TRBD1 | TRBV5-1 | TGCGCCAGCAGCGGGACAGGGTTGAACGCTTTCTTT | CASSGTGLNAFF
. | TRBJ2-1 | TRBD2 | TRBV25-1 | TGTGCCAGCAACGGACTAGCGGCCTCCAATGAGCAGTTCTTC | CASNGLAASNEQFF
. | TRBJ1-6 | TRBD1 | TRBV11-2 | TGTGCCAGCAGCTTAGGCCAGGGGGTCCGGAATTCACCCCTCCACTTT | CASSLGQGVRNSPLHF
few | TRBJ2-3 | . | TRBV7-9 | TGTGCCAGCAGGAACAAACAGTTAAACACAGATACGCAGTATTTT | CASRNKQLNTDTQYF
. | TRBJ2-5 | . | TRBV11-2 | TGTGCCAGCAGCTTAGTGGGGGGGGCCGTTGAGACCCAGTACTTC | CASSLVGGAVETQYF
. | TRBJ2-7 | TRBD1 | TRBV29-1 | TGCAGCGTTGGACAGGGCTCCTACGAGCAGTACTTC | CSVGQGSYEQYF
. | TRBJ1-2 | . | TRBV10-3 | TGTGCCACTGGGGGGAGTGAGGATAACTATGGCTACACCTTC | CATGGSEDNYGYTF
. | TRBJ1-1 | . | TRBV28 | TGTGCCAGCAAGGGGTTTACTGAAGCTTTCTTT | CASKGFTEAFF
. | TRBJ2-7 | . | TRBV19 | TGTGCCAGTAGTACCCTACAGGGCGGCGAGCAGTACTTC | CASSTLQGGEQYF
. | TRBJ2-3 | TRBD1 | TRBV6-1 | TGTGCCAGCAGTGGAGAAGCAGGACAGGGCAAAGATACGCAGTATTTT | CASSGEAGQGKDTQYF
once | TRBJ1-1 | . | TRBV29-1 | TGCAGCGTTGACAGGGAAAGCTCTGAAGCTTTCTTT | CSVDRESSEAFF
. | TRBJ1-6 | . | TRBV3-1/TRBV3-2 | TGTGCCAGCAGCCCCAATATCCTGGGGGGCTCCTATAATTCACCCCTCCACTTT | CASSPNILGGSYNSPLHF
. | TRBJ1-5 | TRBD1 | TRBV7-2 | TGTGCCAGCAGCCCACAGGGGCTTAGCAATCAGCCCCAGCATTTT | CASSPQGLSNQPQHF
. | TRBJ2-7 | TRBD1 | TRBV7-9 | TGTGCCAGCAGCCCACCGGACAGGGGAGAGTCCTACGAGCAGTACTTC | CASSPPDRGESYEQYF
. | TRBJ1-5 | . | TRBV6-5 | TGTGCCAGCAGCCGACTCGGTGGTACTGGGCAGCCCCAGCATTTT | CASSRLGGTGQPQHF
. | TRBJ2-7 | . | TRBV6-1 | TGTGCCAGCAGTGAGCAGGGGTCCTACGAGCAGTACTTC | CASSEQGSYEQYF
once | TRBJ1-5 | . | TRBV5-8 | TGTGCCAGCAGCCGGAACAGGGATCGGCCCCAGCATTTT | CASSRNRDRPQHF
. | TRBJ2-2 | . | TRBV7-9 | TGTGCCAGCAGGACTACTAGCGGGGAGCTGTTTTTT | CASRTTSGELFF
. | TRBJ1-5 | . | TRBV19 | TGTGCCAGTAGTATTAGCGGCAGTAGCAATCAGCCCCAGCATTTT | CASSISGSSNQPQHF
. | TRBJ1-3 | TRBD1 | TRBV15 | TGTGCCACCAGCTGGGGGACAGGTGGAAACACCATATATTTT | CATSWGTGGNTIYF
. | TRBJ2-2 | . | TRBV9 | TGTGCCAGCAGCGTAGCACAGAACACCGGGGAGCTGTTTTTT | CASSVAQNTGELFF
. | TRBJ2-1 | TRBD2 | TRBV6-5 | TGTGCCAGCAGTTCTAGCGGGGGGCATGGTGAGCAGTTCTTC | CASSSSGGHGEQFF
. | TRBJ1-1 | TRBD1 | TRBV2 | TGTGCCAGCAGTCCCGGGACAGGTTTGTCCTTT | CASSPGTGLSF
. | TRBJ2-7 | . | TRBV5-8 | TGTGCCAGCAGCTTTGGCAGAGGGGGAACCTACGAGCAGTACTTC | CASSFGRGGTYEQYF